What follows are 26 T cell receptor beta chains derived from one specimen sequenced in a study of cytomegalovirus exposure and HLA in healthy donors. PCR amplification relied on 60 Vbeta primers (plus 13 Jbeta primers). This table comes from immunoSEQ multiplex PCR, and its TCRdb copy is limited to in-frame clones, with some not included. The top ten clones hold around 5.8% of a sample with roughly 120,000 clones, around 77% of them seen once. The sequencing sample was made of PBMCs. Every receptor here comes from a woman in her twenties or thirties in good health and CMV-seropositive.

This chain joins TRBV7-6 and TRBJ2-7, with 12 bases lining up with TRBD2. The germline CDR1 and CDR2 sequences are SGHVS and FNYEAQ. The CDR3 runs to 17 residues. V shed 5 bases and J 1 base; nucleotides not matched to a gene: 9. CDR3 DNA sequence: TGTGCCAGCAGCCCCACGGCTAGCGGGGGGGCTTCCTACGAGCAGTACTTC. Protein product: CASSPTASGGASYEQYF.

This chain connects TRBV30 to TRBJ1-2, with unresolved D. V was cut by 0 bases and J by 2 bases, with 7 bases left in between. Germline V gene sequence: CDR1 GTSNPN, CDR2 SVGIG (reference sequence). This CDR3 has 13 residues. CDR3: CAWSVGENYGYTF. The DNA for the CDR3 is TGTGCCTGGAGTGTCGGGGAAAACTATGGCTACACCTTC.

The CDR3 here is CASSPPGRTGFLDYGYTF. In DNA form, the CDR3 reads TGTGCCAGCTCACCACCGGGCCGGACAGGGTTCCTTGACTATGGCTACACCTTC. J is TRBJ1-2 and V is TRBV18, with 8 positions matching TRBD1. Germline V lookup: CDR1 KGHSH, CDR2 LQKENI. V lost 0 bases to trimming and J lost 3 bases; unmatched junction nucleotides: 12. The CDR3 has 18 amino acids.

This rearrangement joins TRBV2 to TRBJ2-2; 8 nucleotides align to TRBD2. CDR3 length equals 13 residues. Germline loops: CDR1 SNHLY, CDR2 FYNNEI. V lost 9 bases, J lost 4 bases, and 4 bases stayed unmatched. As DNA, the CDR3 is TGTGCCAGAGGACTAGCCGGCACCGGGGAGCTGTTTTTT. Its protein product is CARGLAGTGELFF. Filled out from reference TRBV2 and TRBJ2-2, the complete variable domain reads EPEVTQTPSHQVTQMGQEVILRCVPISNHLYFYWYRQILGQKVEFLVSFYNNEISEKSEIFDDQFSVERPDGSNFTLKIRSTKLEDSAMYFCARGLAGTGELFFGEGSRLTVL.

The rearrangement links TRBV9 to TRBJ1-6; maybe TRBD1 (5 bases). Germline CDR1 reads SGDLS; CDR2 reads YYNGEE. The CDR3 contains 15 residues. Trimming shortened V by 0 bases and J by 5 bases, and 9 bases separated the two germline ends. CDR3 DNA: TGTGCCAGCAGCGTAGGTGGGGGGAATAATTCACCCCTCCACTTT. Residues: CASSVGGGNNSPLHF.

This chain connects TRBV9 to TRBJ2-5, with TRBD2 identical over 9 bases. The germline V gene encodes CDR1 SGDLS and CDR2 YYNGEE. Unmatched junction bases numbered 8, after V lost 3 bases and J lost 5 bases. The CDR3 has 15 amino acids. CDR3 protein: CASSGIGTSSETQYF. DNA for the CDR3: TGTGCCAGCAGCGGAATAGGGACTAGCTCTGAGACCCAGTACTTC. The variable domain in full, with the rest retrieved from reference TRBV9 and TRBJ2-5, is DSGVTQTPKHLITATGQRVTLRCSPRSGDLSVYWYQQSLDQGLQFLIQYYNGEERAKGNILERFSAQQFPDLHSELNLSSLELGDSALYFCASSGIGTSSETQYFGPGTRLLVL.

The chain is built from TRBV27 and TRBJ1-2, with D possibly TRBD1 on 5 matching bases. The CDR3 sequence is 13 residues long. Germline V gene lookup returns CDR1 MNHEY and CDR2 SMNVEV (reference sequence). V lost 8 bases, J lost 4 bases, and 14 bases lay in between. In DNA, the CDR3 is TGTGCCAGCTCCTTTGGCAGGGCCTATGGCTACACCTTC. Translated, it gives CASSFGRAYGYTF.

This chain connects TRBV27 to TRBJ2-1; 13 bases match TRBD2. There are 15 residues in the CDR3. Germline CDR1 MNHEY, CDR2 SMNVEV (reference sequence). V shed 4 bases, J shed 10 bases, and the junction held 7 bases outside the gene matches. The CDR3 here is CASSSGLAGIFEQFF. The CDR3 nucleotides are TGTGCCAGCAGTTCGGGACTAGCGGGAATCTTCGAGCAGTTCTTC.

The rearrangement joins TRBV19 to TRBJ1-5; D is undetermined. V lost 5 bases to trimming and J lost 1 base, with 12 bases between them. The CDR3 sequence is 15 residues long. Per germline, CDR1 LNHDA and CDR2 SQIVND (reference sequence). The CDR3 here is CASSPQGASNQPQHF. The DNA for the CDR3 is TGTGCCAGTAGTCCCCAAGGAGCCAGCAATCAGCCCCAGCATTTT.

This clone has just a few counts. This chain links TRBV29-1 with TRBJ2-7, with D possibly being TRBD2 (6 bases). This CDR3 contains 12 residues. The germline V gene has CDR1 SQVTM and CDR2 ANQGSEA. Trimming took 7 bases from V and 3 from J, leaving 13 bases between them. The CDR3 sequence is CSASGLNYEQYF. The CDR3 DNA is TGCAGCGCCTCGGGACTGAACTACGAGCAGTACTTC.

J is TRBJ1-1 and V is TRBV11-3; tentatively, D is TRBD1 (5 bases). CDR3 length: 16 amino acids. Trimming cost V 4 bases and J 1 base, with 16 bases left between them. Germline V gene data show CDR1 as SGHNT and CDR2 as YENEEA. The CDR3, as DNA: TGTGCCAGCAGCTCCGAGGAGTTGACAGAGAACACTGAAGCTTTCTTT. It is translated as CASSSEELTENTEAFF.

CDR3 sequence reads: CATSRQGNQPQHF. The CDR3 DNA follows: TGTGCCACCAGCAGACAGGGAAATCAGCCCCAGCATTTT. J is TRBJ1-5 and V is TRBV15; tentatively, D is TRBD1 (5 bases). Trimming removed 2 bases at V and 4 bases at J, with 6 bases between. Germline V gene lookup returns CDR1 LNHNV and CDR2 YYDKDF (reference sequence). The CDR3 contains 13 residues.

This clone was observed a handful of times. The chain is built from TRBV11-3 and TRBJ2-7; 11 bases are a match to TRBD2. J gave up 1 base and V 1 base, and 6 bases lay outside the gene matches. Germline V gene sequence: CDR1 SGHNT, CDR2 YENEEA. The CDR3 is made up of 17 amino acids. CDR3 nucleotide sequence: TGTGCCAGCAGCTTAGGTCTAGCGGGAGGACGGTCCTACGAGCAGTACTTC. Protein sequence: CASSLGLAGGRSYEQYF. Full variable domain (remainder filled in from reference TRBV11-3 and TRBJ2-7): EAGVVQSPRYKIIEKKQPVAFWCNPISGHNTLYWYLQNLGQGPELLIRYENEEAVDDSQLPKDRFSAERLKGVDSTLKIQPAELGDSAVYLCASSLGLAGGRSYEQYFGPGTRLTVT.

The rearrangement uses TRBV2 and TRBJ2-7, with D tentatively TRBD2 (6 bases). This CDR3 is 13 amino acids long. Germline values: CDR1 SNHLY, CDR2 FYNNEI. The CDR3 sequence: CSIREEAAYEQYF. CDR3 nucleotides: TGTTCTATCAGGGAGGAGGCGGCATACGAGCAGTACTTC.

Written as DNA, the CDR3 is TGTGCCAGCAACCTACAGGGAGTCGCTGAAGCTTTCTTT. This codes for CASNLQGVAEAFF. The V and J genes are TRBV6-6 and TRBJ1-1; D may be TRBD1 (6 bases). Germline V gene data show CDR1 as MNHNY and CDR2 as SVGAGI (reference sequence). V dropped 7 bases and J dropped 6 bases, with 15 bases sitting between them. CDR3 length: 13 amino acids.

The CDR3 coding sequence is TGTGCCAGCAGCTTCTTCGGGGTGGGCTCCTACGAGCAGTACTTC. It is translated as CASSFFGVGSYEQYF. V and J are TRBV13 and TRBJ2-7, with D possibly TRBD2 on 5 matching bases. V was pared by 3 bases and J by 0 bases, with 12 bases between. The CDR3 contains 15 residues. Germline V gene data show CDR1 as PRHDT and CDR2 as FYEKMQ (reference sequence).

A few counts support this clone. The rearrangement uses TRBV27 and TRBJ2-1; possibly TRBD1 for D (6 bases). Germline-derived CDR1 and CDR2 are MNHEY and SMNVEV (reference sequence). The CDR3 is 15 amino acids. Deletions cut 6 bases from V and 0 bases from J, with 12 bases between. CDR3 nucleotide sequence: TGTGCCAGCAGAAAAGACAGGAGCTCCTACAATGAGCAGTTCTTC. It yields the protein CASRKDRSSYNEQFF.

The chain joins TRBV11-3 to TRBJ1-2; 7 bases agree with TRBD1. Trimming cost V 0 bases and J 6 bases; bases outside gene matches: 7. The CDR3 runs 15 residues. Germline CDR1 is SGHNT and CDR2 is YENEEA. The chain's CDR3 is CASSLDSGQGDGYTF. The CDR3 DNA reads TGTGCCAGCAGCTTAGATTCTGGCCAGGGGGATGGCTACACCTTC.

The chain carries TRBV15 and TRBJ2-7; a weak D match, TRBD2 (5 bases). CDR1 and CDR2 from the germline V gene are LNHNV and YYDKDF (reference sequence). The CDR3 has 17 residues. V gave up 0 bases and J gave up 2 bases, with 17 bases separating them. CDR3 protein: CATSRDPAGGDPYEQYF. The DNA for the CDR3 is TGTGCCACCAGCAGAGATCCGGCGGGTGGGGATCCCTACGAGCAGTACTTC.

The chain employs TRBV6-6 and TRBJ1-5, with 7 nucleotides matching TRBD1. The CDR3 loop spans 15 amino acids. Per germline, CDR1 MNHNY and CDR2 SVGAGI (reference sequence). V lost 0 bases to trimming and J lost 4 bases; unmatched junction nucleotides: 3. The CDR3 bases are TGTGCCAGCAGTTACTCTGACAGGGAGAATCAGCCCCAGCATTTT. Its protein product is CASSYSDRENQPQHF.

The V gene is TRBV29-1, the J gene TRBJ2-7; TRBD1 aligns across 8 bases. This CDR3 contains 16 residues. Looked up from germline, CDR1 is SQVTM and CDR2 is ANQGSEA. The trim removed 4 bases at V and 3 bases at J, leaving 14 bases unmatched. CDR3 protein: CSVGKGIGGTGYEQYF. DNA for the CDR3: TGCAGCGTTGGCAAGGGGATCGGTGGGACAGGCTACGAGCAGTACTTC.

The chain links TRBV18 to TRBJ2-5; tentative D call: TRBD2 (5 bases). The germline V gene encodes CDR1 KGHSH and CDR2 LQKENI. Between the trimmed V and J ends, which lost 5 bases and 1 base, there was a span of 8 bases. CDR3 length: 13 amino acids. In nucleotides, the CDR3 is TGTGCCAGCTCAATCACTAGCCAAGAGACCCAGTACTTC. Translating it yields CASSITSQETQYF.

The count of this clone is one. The chain carries TRBV5-6 and TRBJ1-5, with D possibly TRBD1 on 5 matching bases. CDR3 length: 13 amino acids. V lost 2 bases to trimming and J lost 7 bases, with 10 bases between them. Germline lookup yields CDR1 SGHDT and CDR2 YYEEEE. In DNA, the CDR3 is TGTGCCAGCAGCTTCCAGGGTGGCCAGCCCCAGCATTTT. This translates into CASSFQGGQPQHF.

The chain has TRBV27 and TRBJ2-1; 11 positions match TRBD2. From germline, CDR1 is MNHEY and CDR2 SMNVEV (reference sequence). The CDR3 length is 18 residues. The ends lost 3 bases at V and 0 bases at J; junction bases unmatched: 7. The CDR3 bases are TGTGCCAGCAGTTTCTTATCTAGCGGGGGGAGCTCCTACAATGAGCAGTTCTTC. It codes for CASSFLSSGGSSYNEQFF.

This clone was seen only a few times. The chain has TRBV5-1 and TRBJ2-3; 15 nucleotides align to TRBD2. Germline-derived CDR1 and CDR2 are SGHRS and YFSETQ. This CDR3 spans 18 amino acids. The J segment lost 2 bases and the V segment lost 0 bases, leaving 4 bases of the junction unmatched. The CDR3 DNA reads TGCGCCAGCAGCTTGGCCGGGACTAGCGGGGGGATCACAGATACGCAGTATTTT. This gives the protein CASSLAGTSGGITDTQYF.

V is TRBV4-1 and J is TRBJ2-1; D ambiguous. CDR3 length: 14 residues. From germline, CDR1 is MGHRA and CDR2 YSYEKL. Trimming took off 2 bases at V and 1 base at J, with 6 bases between the two ends. The CDR3 loop is CASSQFRSYNEQFF. In DNA form, the CDR3 reads TGCGCCAGCAGCCAATTCCGGTCCTACAATGAGCAGTTCTTC.